This TCR beta chain derives from a study of cytomegalovirus exposure and HLA in healthy donors (dated by TCRdb to the late 2010s). At the level of the whole study: An earlier analysis of several hundred of the donors reported around 280 Gb of sequence data and 90 million to 120 million unique TCR beta sequences obtained from about 180 million T cells. An early release covering roughly 600 HLA-typed donors comprised 250 to 350 gigabases of sequencing data and roughly 86 million unique TCR sequences. The genetic ancestry cluster associated with self-reported Caucasian donors included over 65% of the 398 genotyped donors. The study aimed to test whether cataloging public T cell receptors could reveal signatures of past pathogen exposure. The T cell repertoires of 550 to 850 subjects were profiled by immunosequencing and related to cytomegalovirus serostatus. Besides the first cohort of approximately 710 subjects, a separate validation cohort made up of over a hundred different subjects was used. The study combined high-throughput TCR immunosequencing, statistical association of individual TCRs with disease status, and machine learning to predict cytomegalovirus infection status. To study patterns of TCR occurrence, a later analysis re-analyzed previously published TCR beta repertoires from 500 to 850 donors and added high-resolution HLA genotyping. The later analysis used no new phenotypic data to find candidate immune exposures, relying instead on TCR beta sequences and their occurrence across donors. To decide whether each TCR beta V gene segment behaved as functional or pseudogenic, an earlier analysis of 587 of the donors relied on high-throughput TCR beta sequencing. Donor age, sex, ethnicity and CMV serostatus were compiled together with the repertoire data. A later genetic analysis used genome-wide SNP genotypes for about 60% of the roughly 700 donors, treating that subset as a discovery cohort. All discovery cohort repertoires had been generated using a single sequencing platform. Both class I and class II loci were covered by HLA typing, at four-digit resolution. The number of typed donors differed by locus: roughly 629-630 for A, B, C, DRB1 and DQB1; about 520 for DQA1; around 580 for DPA1; and roughly 450 for DPB1. Four or five DR-DQ haplotypes were treated as single units for association and clustering because of strong linkage in the cohort. Among roughly 400 genotyped donors of the cohort, an average of approximately 240,000 unique TCR beta nucleotide sequences was sequenced per donor, of which roughly 17% were non-productive.

Summary of the overall study and its limitations: According to a later genetic analysis, donors in an Asian-associated ancestry cluster had fewer N-insertions in productive TCRs than the approximately 690-donor mean. A later analysis found that HLA-associated TCR beta chains were more clonally expanded and had lower generation probabilities than equally common non-associated chains. Some IMGT-functional V segments, including TRBV6-2 and TRBV6-3, could not be told apart with the 87-base-pair reads, so those segments were excluded. In the study, some 160 TCR beta chains were listed as associated with cytomegalovirus. Most TCR sequences were seen in very few donors, while some public TCRs were found in many individuals. A later genetic analysis associated a missense DCLRE1C variant with V-gene and J-gene trimming of TCR beta chains, and an independent cohort replicated the association. A further reported finding was that TCR beta sequences accurately predicted the HLA-A and HLA-B alleles for most subjects in the first cohort. Linkage disequilibrium might explain the correlated functional status among segregating V segments, but an unknown experimental factor could not be ruled out. An earlier analysis of approximately 540 of the donors showed that most TCR beta V segments appeared in productive rearrangements either about 90% or about 30% of the time, which broadly matched IMGT annotations. Cytomegalovirus status was reported to be diagnosed by the classifier with high specificity and sensitivity in both the original and validation cohorts. A later analysis found that most CMV-associated TCR beta chains appeared HLA-restricted, with HLA associations seemingly driven largely by CMV exposure. When HLA alleles, especially DR and DQ, strongly co-occurred, attributing TCR associations to individual alleles was difficult. In vitro tests confirmed that a few of the cytomegalovirus-associated TCR beta chains recognize cytomegalovirus antigens. For the cohort, immune exposure information was limited to CMV serostatus. The earlier analysis of some 560 of the donors excluded roughly 16 rarely observed V segments, including chromosome 9 orphons, because counts were too low. According to the authors, the approach could potentially be generalized to other disease states and immunological phenotypes. Because HLA typing was unavailable for some donors at each locus, only the typed subset was used in association tests. In a later analysis, several top co-occurrence clusters were reported to appear linked to parvovirus B19, influenza, CMV and Epstein-Barr virus. The presence/absence analyses assumed that sequencing depth was roughly uniform across donors, and that assumption may not be true. The sequencing pipeline was judged likely to have produced a cluster of highly shared sequence variants as a technical artifact. Specific HLA alleles were associated with 15,000 to 20,000 TCR beta sequences at a false discovery rate of 0.05 in a later analysis. This cohort had only TCR beta chains sequenced, and the lack of alpha or paired-chain data limited which features could be detected. According to a later analysis, TCR association rates differed among HLA loci, with DRB1 alleles showing the most associated TCRs and HLA-C alleles showing the fewest.

The CDR3 measures 13 amino acids from cysteine to phenylalanine. The retained sequence is limited to the CDR3, 39 bases, with the frame set at the first base. CDR1 and CDR2, looked up from the germline V gene, are KGHSH and LQKENI. V was cut back by 4 bases and J by 1 base, leaving a gap of 7 bases between them. On this clone itself: Its recognized antigen is unknown. No much larger clone exists at a distance of one base, and base qualities are not known.

The cohort consisted of approximately 690 healthy bone marrow donors. At the time of sampling, all cohort members were nominally healthy, though unrecorded immune exposures were likely present. The donor tested CMV seronegative and was one of the 352 seronegative cohort members. A peripheral blood sample was provided by each donor, and peripheral blood mononuclear cells were used for TCR beta sequencing. Genomic DNA was extracted from the blood cell samples with the Qiagen DNeasy Blood Extraction Kit. The receptor library was made with the immunoSEQ multiplex PCR assay. The multiplex PCR relied on a mix of 60 forward primers for TCR Vbeta segments and 13 reverse primers for TCR Jbeta segments. A multiplex PCR assay on genomic DNA amplified the CDR3 region of rearranged TCR beta genes. On the Illumina HiSeq System, the amplified TCR beta libraries were sequenced as 87-base-pair reads. Per the authors' processing: In a later analysis, tens of millions of unique TCR beta chains were counted across the 650 to 700 repertoires, and some 10 million of these chains were shared by at least two donors. To remove PCR and sequencing errors, raw reads were error-corrected and collapsed into unique sequences using a nearest-neighbor algorithm that merged closely related sequences. CDR3 sequences were aligned to IMGT reference sequences to assign V, D and J gene segments. For a sequence to be retained, a match of at least six nucleotides to both a V gene segment and a J gene segment was required. A rearrangement counted as productive if the CDR3 had no stop codons and remained in frame with V and J, and every other rearrangement counted as non-productive. Following IMGT convention, CDR3 was defined as the stretch from the second conserved V-encoded cysteine to the conserved J-encoded phenylalanine. The earlier analysis of more than 450 of the donors excluded sequences that lacked an unambiguous match to a single V gene segment. An earlier analysis of fewer than 750 of the donors called V segments functional above 56.7% productive rearrangements and segregating when the between-donor standard deviation exceeded 5%. A statistical classification framework was built to diagnose cytomegalovirus status from the catalog of TCR beta chain sequences. A later analysis assigned V and J genes by comparing TCR nucleotide sequences with IMGT/GENE-DB human TR gene sequences. In a later analysis, CDR3 sequences and most-parsimonious VDJ recombination scenarios were assigned using the TCRdist pipeline. In a later analysis, each TCR beta chain was defined by its CDR3 amino acid sequence together with its V-gene family, and reads without a unique V-gene family were excluded. As a way to deal with suspected cross-contamination and a sequencing artifact, a later analysis dropped 640 or so nucleotide sequences that were highly shared and had low generation probability. A later analysis calculated a clonal expansion index for each public chain from normalized within-repertoire ranks of inferred template counts. A later analysis computed generation probabilities with a VDJ recombination model fitted to out-of-frame rearrangements, and checked the results against IGoR. In a later analysis, hypergeometric tests were used to score TCR-TCR, TCR-HLA and TCR-CMV co-occurrence, with a repertoire-size bias correction applied to TCR pairs. False discovery rates were estimated in a later analysis by permuting HLA or CMV assignments 20 times. In a later analysis, co-occurring TCRs were grouped with DBSCAN, and TCRdist sequence similarity was added when clustering was performed within HLA-allele-positive subsets. Repertoires with fewer than 30,000 or more than 120,000 public chains were left out of co-occurrence clustering, as were about 5 repertoires with anomalous nucleotide sharing. The source is immuneACCESS, and TCRdb retained only in-frame sequences with V and J called. Part of the clones is not carried over; for the studies checked, unresolved V genes explain less than half of this, and the remainder is unexplained. The V and J calls and the clone size are those of that table, but D and trimming were determined from the DNA. The sample profile shows about 180,000 clones; around 80% of them were found once. The top ten hold approximately 1.4% of the sample.

This receptor chain uses TRBV18 and TRBJ2-5; the D region possibly corresponds to TRBD2 (5 bases align). The origin of this receptor is a man in his forties in good health and CMV-seronegative. The sequenced sample was PBMCs. CDR3 loop: CASSLDFQETQYF. The nucleotide sequence reads as follows: TGTGCCAGCTCACTGGACTTCCAAGAGACCCAGTACTTC.